Many counts were recorded for the clone carrying this T cell receptor (beta chain). Used for diagnoses were clinical symptoms, serum thyroxine and TRAb, thyroid ultrasound and orbital computed tomography. A sample of blood taken at first hyperthyroidism diagnosis preceded any ophthalmopathy symptoms. Amplified TCR beta CDR3 regions came from RNA transcripts. Primed by the HTBI set, a first-round RT-PCR was run on the TCR CDR3. TCRdb re-derived calls from the multiplex PCR reads in MiXCR, one entry per CDR3 protein. The sample lists around 290,000 distinct CDR3 sequences, 10% to 15% occurring once. The source of the sample is a study of T cells in Graves' hyperthyroidism and ophthalmopathy. The wider study: The blood sample was taken at first diagnosis, before treatment began.

Germline V CDR1 and CDR2: SNHLY, FYNNEI. The CDR3 length is 14 residues. Trimming removed 7 bases from V and 3 bases from J, with 13 bases in between. The rearrangement uses TRBV2 and TRBJ2-1; tentatively, D is TRBD1 or TRBD2 (6 bases each). The material sequenced was blood. The sequence derives from a woman aged 30 to 39 with Graves' hyperthyroidism that later progressed to Graves' ophthalmopathy. The CDR3 is CASIRGQVYNEQFF. In DNA form, the CDR3 reads TGTGCCAGCATTCGGGGGCAGGTCTACAATGAGCAGTTCTTC.